The 3 T cell receptor beta chains below come from one sample, sequenced in a study of a mutant IDH1 vaccine in newly diagnosed glioma. Produced via immunoSEQ multiplex PCR; TCRdb's table is partial and in-frame only. The top ten hold less than 6.5% of the sample, which has around 100,000 clones, more than 65% seen once. Time point specified: baseline, week 1 (first vaccination visit). Noted treatment: pre-vaccination baseline after standard-of-care therapy. The specimen comprised PBMCs, sampled from a glioma patient treated with radiotherapy, temozolomide or both. Receptors originate from a middle-aged man with glioma. Some clones in this sample may be carry-over from other donors' samples.

The chain is built from TRBV6-5 and TRBJ1-5; D possibly corresponds to TRBD1 (6 bases). V lost 2 bases to trimming and J lost 1 base, with 6 bases between them. The CDR3 runs 14 residues. Germline values: CDR1 MNHEY, CDR2 SVGAGI. DNA for the CDR3: TGTGCCAGCAGTTACAGGGGGAGCAATCAGCCCCAGCATTTT. The encoded protein is CASSYRGSNQPQHF.

The chain has TRBV14 and TRBJ1-1; D is possibly TRBD1 (6 bases). Germline lookup yields CDR1 SGHDN and CDR2 FVKESK. This CDR3 has 13 residues. V was cut by 0 bases and J by 7 bases, with 9 bases left in between. The CDR3 sequence is CASSQEGRGEAFF. CDR3 sequence (DNA): TGTGCCAGCAGCCAAGAGGGCAGGGGTGAAGCTTTCTTT.

This clone has just one count. One junction end disagrees with the germline gene, perhaps due to a read error. This chain uses TRBV30 with TRBJ1-2; no clear D. The CDR3 is made up of 10 amino acids. Germline CDR1 is GTSNPN and CDR2 is SVGIG (reference sequence). The CDR3 loop is CAWSALPAQF. The CDR3 DNA follows: TGTGCCTGGAGTGCCCTCCCAGCTCAATTC.